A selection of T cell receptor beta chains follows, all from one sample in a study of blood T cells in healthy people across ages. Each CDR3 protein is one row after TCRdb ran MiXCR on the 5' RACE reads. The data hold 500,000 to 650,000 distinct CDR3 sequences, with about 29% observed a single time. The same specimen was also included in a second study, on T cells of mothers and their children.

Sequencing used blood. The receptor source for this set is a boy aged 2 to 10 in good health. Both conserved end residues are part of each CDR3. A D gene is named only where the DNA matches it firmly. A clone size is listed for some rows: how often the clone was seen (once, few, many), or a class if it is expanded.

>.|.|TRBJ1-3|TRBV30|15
CAWTLGRVSGNTIYF
TGTGCCTGGACCCTAGGTAGGGTCTCTGGAAACACCATATATTTT
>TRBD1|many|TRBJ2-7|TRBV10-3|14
CAISAWDSTYEQYF
TGTGCCATCAGTGCGTGGGACAGTACCTACGAGCAGTACTTC
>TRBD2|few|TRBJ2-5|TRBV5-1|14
CASSFPGGWETQYF
TGCGCCAGCAGCTTTCCGGGAGGATGGGAGACCCAGTACTTC
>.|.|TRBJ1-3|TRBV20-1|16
CSAANPQDSSGNTIYF
TGCAGTGCCGCTAACCCTCAGGACAGCTCTGGAAACACCATATATTTT
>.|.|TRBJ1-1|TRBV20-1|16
CSARDRTIIHSTEAFF
TGCAGTGCTAGGGACCGGACAATTATCCACTCCACTGAAGCTTTCTTT
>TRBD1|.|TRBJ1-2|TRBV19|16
CASSIDRDRVEYGYTF
TGTGCCAGTAGTATAGATCGGGACAGGGTGGAATATGGCTACACCTTC
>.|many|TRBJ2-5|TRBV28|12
CASSLPRETQYF
TGTGCCAGCAGTTTACCCCGGGAGACCCAGTACTTC
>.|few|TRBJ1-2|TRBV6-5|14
CASSADTVRYGYTF
TGTGCCAGCAGTGCGGACACCGTACGCTATGGCTACACCTTC
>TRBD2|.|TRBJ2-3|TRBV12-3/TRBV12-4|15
CASSPGTSGGEAQYF
TGTGCCAGCAGCCCCGGGACTAGCGGGGGGGAGGCGCAGTATTTT
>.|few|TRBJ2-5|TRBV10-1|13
CASSGSLLGEQYF
TGCGCCAGCAGTGGTAGCCTCCTGGGGGAGCAGTACTTC
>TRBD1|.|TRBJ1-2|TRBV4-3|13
CASSQRQGYGYTF
TGCGCCAGCAGCCAAAGACAGGGCTATGGCTACACCTTC
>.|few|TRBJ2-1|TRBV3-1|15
CASSRMGGRYNEQFF
TGTGCCAGCAGCCGGATGGGAGGCCGGTACAATGAGCAGTTCTTC
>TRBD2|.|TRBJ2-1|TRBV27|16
CASSQLAGDWYNEQFF
TGTGCCAGCAGTCAGCTAGCGGGAGATTGGTACAATGAGCAGTTCTTC
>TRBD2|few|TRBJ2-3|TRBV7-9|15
CASSSSGGNTDTQYF
TGTGCCAGCAGCTCTTCGGGGGGGAACACAGATACGCAGTATTTT
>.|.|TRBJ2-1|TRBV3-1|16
CASSQESPSSYNERFF
TGTGCCAGCAGCCAAGAGTCTCCCTCTTCCTACAATGAGCGGTTCTTC
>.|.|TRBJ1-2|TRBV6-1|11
CASSRSPGYTF
TGTGCCAGCAGTCGGTCCCCTGGCTACACCTTC
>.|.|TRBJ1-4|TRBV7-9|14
CASSLSPEREKLFF
TGTGCCAGCAGCTTAAGTCCCGAGCGGGAAAAACTGTTTTTT
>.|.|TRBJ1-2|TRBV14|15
CASSQIGRDQDGYTF
TGTGCCAGCAGCCAAATTGGACGAGACCAGGATGGCTACACCTTC
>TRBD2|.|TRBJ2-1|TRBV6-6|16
CASSTSTSGRIGEQFF
TGTGCCAGCAGTACCTCGACTAGCGGGAGGATCGGTGAGCAGTTCTTC
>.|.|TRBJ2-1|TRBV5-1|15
CASSLGGTSNNEQFF
TGCGCCAGCAGCTTAGGCGGGACGAGTAACAATGAGCAGTTCTTC
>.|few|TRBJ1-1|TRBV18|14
CASSPPAVRDEAFF
TGTGCCAGCTCACCTCCAGCAGTCAGGGATGAAGCTTTCTTT
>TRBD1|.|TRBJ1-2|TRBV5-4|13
CAGRTGGKRGYTF
TGTGCCGGGAGGACAGGGGGCAAGAGGGGCTACACCTTC
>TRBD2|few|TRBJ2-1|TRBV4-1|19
CASSRSTEPGLVSYNEQFF
TGCGCCAGCAGCCGATCAACCGAACCGGGACTAGTATCTTACAATGAGCAGTTCTTC
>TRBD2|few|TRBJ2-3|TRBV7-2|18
CASSLAASGDPSTDTQYF
TGTGCCAGCAGCTTAGCGGCTAGCGGGGATCCGAGCACAGATACGCAGTATTTT
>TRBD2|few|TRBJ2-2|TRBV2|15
CASKPGLPNTGELFF
TGTGCCAGCAAGCCGGGACTACCCAACACCGGGGAGCTGTTTTTT
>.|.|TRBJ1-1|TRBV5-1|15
CASSPWDMGNTEAFF
TGCGCCAGCAGCCCCTGGGACATGGGGAACACTGAAGCTTTCTTT
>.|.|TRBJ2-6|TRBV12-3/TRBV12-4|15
CASSFSSSGANVLTF
TGTGCCAGCAGTTTCTCGAGCTCTGGGGCCAACGTCCTGACTTTC
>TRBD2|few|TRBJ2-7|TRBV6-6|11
CATASGGGVYF
TGTGCCACGGCTAGCGGGGGGGGTGTGTACTTC
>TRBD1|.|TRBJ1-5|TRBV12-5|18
CASGITGTGVPSNQPQHF
TGTGCTAGTGGGATAACCGGGACAGGGGTCCCTAGCAATCAGCCCCAGCATTTT
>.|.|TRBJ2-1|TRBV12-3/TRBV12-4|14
CASSLDRSYNEQFF
TGTGCCAGCAGTTTAGACAGGTCCTACAATGAGCAGTTCTTC
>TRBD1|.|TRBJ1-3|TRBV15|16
CATREKTGSTGNTIYF
TGTGCCACCAGGGAGAAGACAGGGTCTACTGGAAACACCATATATTTT
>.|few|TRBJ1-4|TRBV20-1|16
CSAGRRLGGSVEKLFF
TGCAGTGCTGGCCGTCGTCTAGGGGGATCTGTTGAAAAACTGTTTTTT
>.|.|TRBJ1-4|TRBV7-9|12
CASSSWGEKLFF
TGTGCCAGCAGCTCTTGGGGGGAAAAACTGTTTTTT
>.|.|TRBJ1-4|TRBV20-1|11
CSARRDEKLFF
TGCAGTGCTAGAAGGGATGAAAAACTGTTTTTT
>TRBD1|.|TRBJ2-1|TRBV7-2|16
CASSWTGTGSYNEQFF
TGTGCCAGCAGCTGGACCGGGACAGGCTCCTACAATGAGCAGTTCTTC
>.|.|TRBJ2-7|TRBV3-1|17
CASSPQPAWDKTYEQYF
TGTGCCAGCAGCCCACAACCCGCGTGGGACAAGACCTACGAGCAGTACTTC
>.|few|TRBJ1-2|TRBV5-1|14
CASPGEEANYGYTF
TGCGCCAGCCCGGGAGAGGAAGCTAACTATGGCTACACCTTC
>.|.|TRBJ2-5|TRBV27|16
CASSRTGRMDQETQYF
TGTGCCAGCAGCAGAACAGGGCGGATGGACCAAGAGACCCAGTACTTC
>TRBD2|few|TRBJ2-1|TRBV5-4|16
CASSSGLDPSYNEQFF
TGTGCCAGCAGCTCGGGACTAGATCCCTCCTACAATGAGCAGTTCTTC
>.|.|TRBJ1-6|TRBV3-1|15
CASSAPGRDHSPLHF
TGTGCCAGCAGCGCCCCAGGAAGGGACCATTCACCCCTCCACTTT
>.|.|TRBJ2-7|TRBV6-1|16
CASSGGIGTGSYEQYF
TGTGCCAGCAGTGGTGGGATTGGGACGGGGAGCTACGAGCAGTACTTC
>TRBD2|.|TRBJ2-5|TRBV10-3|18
CAISESMASGGARETQYF
TGTGCCATCAGTGAGTCGATGGCTAGCGGGGGGGCCAGGGAGACCCAGTACTTC
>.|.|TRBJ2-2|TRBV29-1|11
CSVLLAGELFF
TGCAGCGTTCTCCTCGCCGGGGAGCTGTTTTTT
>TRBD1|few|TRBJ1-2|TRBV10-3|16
CAISGGTGIINYGYTF
TGTGCCATCAGTGGAGGGACAGGCATTATTAACTATGGCTACACCTTC
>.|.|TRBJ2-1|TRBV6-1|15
CASRPLANSYNEQFF
TGTGCCAGCAGACCTCTAGCGAACTCCTACAATGAGCAGTTCTTC
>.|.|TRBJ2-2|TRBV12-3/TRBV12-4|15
CASSWSGPNTGELFF
TGTGCCAGCAGTTGGAGCGGCCCGAACACCGGGGAGCTGTTTTTT
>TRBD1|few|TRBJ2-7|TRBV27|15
CASSFRQGALDEQYF
TGTGCCAGCAGTTTCAGGCAGGGGGCCCTAGACGAGCAGTACTTC
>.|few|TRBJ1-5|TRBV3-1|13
CASSQDWGQPQHF
TGTGCCAGCAGCCAAGACTGGGGTCAGCCCCAGCATTTT
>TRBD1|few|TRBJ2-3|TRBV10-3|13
CAITHTGGDTQYF
TGTGCCATCACTCATACAGGGGGAGATACGCAGTATTTT
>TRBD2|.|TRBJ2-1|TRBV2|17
CASSKTSGIESYNEQFF
TGTGCCAGCAGTAAGACTAGCGGGATTGAGTCCTACAATGAGCAGTTCTTC
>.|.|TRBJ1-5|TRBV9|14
CASSGSSSNQPQHF
TGTGCCAGCAGCGGAAGCAGTAGCAATCAGCCCCAGCATTTT
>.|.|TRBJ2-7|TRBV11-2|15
CASSSEAGGDYEQYF
TGTGCCAGCAGCTCGGAGGCAGGCGGAGACTACGAGCAGTACTTC
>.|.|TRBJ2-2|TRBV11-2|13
CASSLDRAGELFF
TGTGCCAGCAGCTTAGACAGGGCCGGGGAGCTGTTTTTT